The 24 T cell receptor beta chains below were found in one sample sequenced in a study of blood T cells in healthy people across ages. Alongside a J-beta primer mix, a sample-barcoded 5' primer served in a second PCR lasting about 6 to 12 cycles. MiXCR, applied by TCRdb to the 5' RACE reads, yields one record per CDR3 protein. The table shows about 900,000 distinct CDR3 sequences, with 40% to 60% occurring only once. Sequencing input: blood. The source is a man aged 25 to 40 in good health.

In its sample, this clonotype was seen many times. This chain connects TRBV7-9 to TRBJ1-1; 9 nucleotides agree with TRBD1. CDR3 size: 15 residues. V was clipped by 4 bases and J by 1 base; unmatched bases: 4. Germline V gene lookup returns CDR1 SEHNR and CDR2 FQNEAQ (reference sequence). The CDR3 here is CASSSLGQGNTEAFF. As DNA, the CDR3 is TGTGCCAGCAGCTCCCTGGGACAGGGGAACACTGAAGCTTTCTTT.

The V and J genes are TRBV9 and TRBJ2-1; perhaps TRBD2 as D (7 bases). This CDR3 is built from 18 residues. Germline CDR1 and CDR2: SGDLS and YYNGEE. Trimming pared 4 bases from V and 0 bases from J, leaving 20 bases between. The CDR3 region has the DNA TGTGCCAGCAGCCCCCGCGGCGGGGGCCTGGACTCCTACAATGAGCAGTTCTTC. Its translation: CASSPRGGGLDSYNEQFF. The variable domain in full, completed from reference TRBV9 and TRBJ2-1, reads DSGVTQTPKHLITATGQRVTLRCSPRSGDLSVYWYQQSLDQGLQFLIQYYNGEERAKGNILERFSAQQFPDLHSELNLSSLELGDSALYFCASSPRGGGLDSYNEQFFGPGTRLTVL.

The CDR3 spells CATSRDDSTNQPQHF. The CDR3, as DNA: TGTGCCACCAGCAGAGACGACAGTACGAATCAGCCCCAGCATTTT. The chain recombines TRBV15 with TRBJ1-5, with a weak D call TRBD1 (5 bases). V lost 0 bases, J lost 4 bases, and 10 bases lay in between. This CDR3 comprises 15 residues. Germline V gene lookup returns CDR1 LNHNV and CDR2 YYDKDF (reference sequence).

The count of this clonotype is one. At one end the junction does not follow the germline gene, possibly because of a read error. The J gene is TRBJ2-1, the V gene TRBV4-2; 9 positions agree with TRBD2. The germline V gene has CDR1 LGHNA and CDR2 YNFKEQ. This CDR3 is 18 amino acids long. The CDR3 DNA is TGTGCCAGCGGCCAAGGACCAGTGGGCGGGGGGGCCAACAATGAGCAGTTCTTC. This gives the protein CASGQGPVGGGANNEQFF.

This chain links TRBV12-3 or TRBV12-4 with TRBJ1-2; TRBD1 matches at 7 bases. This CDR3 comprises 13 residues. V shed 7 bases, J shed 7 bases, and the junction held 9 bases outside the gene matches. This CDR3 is CASTRGGSVGYTF. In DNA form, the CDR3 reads TGTGCCAGCACCAGGGGGGGTTCCGTTGGCTACACCTTC.

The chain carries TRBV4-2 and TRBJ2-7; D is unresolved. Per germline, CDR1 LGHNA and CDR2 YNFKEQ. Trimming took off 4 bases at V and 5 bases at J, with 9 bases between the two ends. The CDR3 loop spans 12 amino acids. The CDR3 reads CASSPKIDEQYF. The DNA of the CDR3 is TGTGCCAGCAGCCCTAAGATCGACGAGCAGTACTTC.

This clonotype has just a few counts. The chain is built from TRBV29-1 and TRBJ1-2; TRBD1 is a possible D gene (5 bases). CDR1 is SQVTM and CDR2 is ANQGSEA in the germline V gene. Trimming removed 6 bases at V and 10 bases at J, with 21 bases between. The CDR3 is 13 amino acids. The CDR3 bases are TGCAGCGTGCCCCCGGGGGACGACGAGACCTACACCTTC. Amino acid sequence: CSVPPGDDETYTF.

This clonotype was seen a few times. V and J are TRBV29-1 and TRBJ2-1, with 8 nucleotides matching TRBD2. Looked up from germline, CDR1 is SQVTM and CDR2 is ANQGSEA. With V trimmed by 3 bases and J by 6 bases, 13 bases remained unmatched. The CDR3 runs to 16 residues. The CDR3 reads CSVEGLGGQGSNEQFF. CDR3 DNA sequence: TGCAGCGTTGAGGGACTAGGAGGGCAGGGGAGCAATGAGCAGTTCTTC.

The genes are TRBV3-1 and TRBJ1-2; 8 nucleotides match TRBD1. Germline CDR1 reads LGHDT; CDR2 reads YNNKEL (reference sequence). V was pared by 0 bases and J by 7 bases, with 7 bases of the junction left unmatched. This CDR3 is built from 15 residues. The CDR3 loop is CASSQEGRTGFGYTF. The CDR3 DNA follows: TGTGCCAGCAGCCAAGAGGGCCGGACAGGGTTTGGCTACACCTTC.

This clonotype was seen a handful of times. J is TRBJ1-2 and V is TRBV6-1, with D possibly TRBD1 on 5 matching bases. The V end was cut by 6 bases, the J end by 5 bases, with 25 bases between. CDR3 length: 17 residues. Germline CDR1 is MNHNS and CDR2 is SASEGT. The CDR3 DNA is TGTGCCAGCAGGCCCGGAACAACCCAGGGTCTCGTGTATGGCTACACCTTC. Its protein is CASRPGTTQGLVYGYTF.

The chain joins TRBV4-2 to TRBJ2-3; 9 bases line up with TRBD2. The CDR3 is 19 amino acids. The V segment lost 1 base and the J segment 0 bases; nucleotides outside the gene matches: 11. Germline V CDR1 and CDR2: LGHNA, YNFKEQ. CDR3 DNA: TGTGCCAGCAGCCAAGGAACTAGCGGGTTTCTCCCTAGCACAGATACGCAGTATTTT. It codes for CASSQGTSGFLPSTDTQYF.

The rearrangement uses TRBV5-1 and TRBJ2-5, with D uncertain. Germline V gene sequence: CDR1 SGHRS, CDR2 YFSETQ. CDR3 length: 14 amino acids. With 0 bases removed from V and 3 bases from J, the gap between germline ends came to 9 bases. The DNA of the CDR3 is TGCGCCAGCAGCTTGGTCCTGCAGAAAGAGACCCAGTACTTC. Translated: CASSLVLQKETQYF.

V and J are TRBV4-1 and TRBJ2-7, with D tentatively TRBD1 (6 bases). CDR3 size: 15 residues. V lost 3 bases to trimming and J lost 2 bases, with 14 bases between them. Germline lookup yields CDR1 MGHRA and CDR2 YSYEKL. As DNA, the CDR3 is TGCGCCAGCAGCCAGAGTCCGACAGGTCCCTACGAGCAGTACTTC. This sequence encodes CASSQSPTGPYEQYF.

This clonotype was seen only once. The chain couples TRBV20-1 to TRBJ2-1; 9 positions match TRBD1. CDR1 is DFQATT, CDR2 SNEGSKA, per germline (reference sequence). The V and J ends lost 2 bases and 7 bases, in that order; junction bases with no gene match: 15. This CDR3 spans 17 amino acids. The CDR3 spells CSARSRTGALERNEQFF. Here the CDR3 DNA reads TGCAGTGCTAGATCGCGGACAGGGGCATTAGAGAGAAATGAGCAGTTCTTC.

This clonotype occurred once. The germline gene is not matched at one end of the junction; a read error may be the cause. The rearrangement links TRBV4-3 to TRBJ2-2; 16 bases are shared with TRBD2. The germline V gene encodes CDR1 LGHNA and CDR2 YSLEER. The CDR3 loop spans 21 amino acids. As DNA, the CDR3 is TGCGCCAACAGCCCCCTGGGACTAGCGGGGGGGCGCAGCACGAACACCGGGGAGCTGTTTTTT. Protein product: CANSPLGLAGGRSTNTGELFF.

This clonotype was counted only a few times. The CDR3 is CASSRDTNTEAFF. CDR3 in DNA: TGTGCCAGCAGTAGGGACACCAACACTGAAGCTTTCTTT. J is TRBJ1-1 and V is TRBV27; D is possibly TRBD1 (6 bases). Germline values: CDR1 MNHEY, CDR2 SMNVEV (reference sequence). The CDR3 extends over 13 amino acids. The germline V and J ends were trimmed by 5 bases and 2 bases, with 9 bases remaining between them.

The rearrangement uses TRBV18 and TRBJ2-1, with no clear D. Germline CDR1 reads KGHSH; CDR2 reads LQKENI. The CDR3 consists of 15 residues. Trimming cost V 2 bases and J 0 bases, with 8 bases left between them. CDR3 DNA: TGTGCCAGCTCACCAATGGAAGGCTCCTACAATGAGCAGTTCTTC. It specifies CASSPMEGSYNEQFF.

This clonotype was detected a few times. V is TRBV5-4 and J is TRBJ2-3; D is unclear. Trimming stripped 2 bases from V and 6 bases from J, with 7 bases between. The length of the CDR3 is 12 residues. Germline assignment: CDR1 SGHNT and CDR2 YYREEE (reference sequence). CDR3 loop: CASSLSSDTQYF. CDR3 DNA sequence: TGTGCCAGCAGCTTAAGTTCGGATACGCAGTATTTT.

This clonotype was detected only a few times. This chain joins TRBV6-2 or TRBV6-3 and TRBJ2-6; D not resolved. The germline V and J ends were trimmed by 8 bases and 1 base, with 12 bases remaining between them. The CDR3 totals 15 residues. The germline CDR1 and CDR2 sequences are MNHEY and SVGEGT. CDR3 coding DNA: TGTGCCAGCTTCAACCCAGAATCTGGGGCCAACGTCCTGACTTTC. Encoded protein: CASFNPESGANVLTF.

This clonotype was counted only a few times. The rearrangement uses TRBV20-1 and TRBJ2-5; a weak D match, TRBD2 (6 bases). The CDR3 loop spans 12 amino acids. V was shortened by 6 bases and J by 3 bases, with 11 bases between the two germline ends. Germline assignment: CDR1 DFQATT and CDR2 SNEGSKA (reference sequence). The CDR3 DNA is TGCAGTGCGGTAGCGGTAAAAGAGACCCAGTACTTC. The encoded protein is CSAVAVKETQYF.

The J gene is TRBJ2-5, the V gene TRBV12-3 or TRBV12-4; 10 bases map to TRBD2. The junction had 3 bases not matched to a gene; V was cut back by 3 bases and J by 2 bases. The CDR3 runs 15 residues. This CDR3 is CASSLWTSGQETQYF. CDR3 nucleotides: TGTGCCAGCAGTTTGTGGACTAGCGGACAAGAGACCCAGTACTTC.

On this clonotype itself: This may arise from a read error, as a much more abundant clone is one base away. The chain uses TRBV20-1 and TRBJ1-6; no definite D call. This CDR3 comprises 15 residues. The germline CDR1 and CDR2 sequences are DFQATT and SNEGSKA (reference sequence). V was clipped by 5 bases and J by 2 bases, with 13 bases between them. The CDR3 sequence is CSAPLVGPYNSPLHF. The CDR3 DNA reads TGCAGTGCTCCCTTGGTGGGCCCCTATAATTCACCCCTCCACTTT.

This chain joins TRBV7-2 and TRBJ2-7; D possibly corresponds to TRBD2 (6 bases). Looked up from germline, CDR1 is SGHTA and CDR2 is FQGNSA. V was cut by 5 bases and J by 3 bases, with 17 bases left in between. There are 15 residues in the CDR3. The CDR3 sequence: CASSPGGSGLYEQYF. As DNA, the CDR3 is TGTGCCAGCAGCCCTGGGGGTAGCGGCCTCTACGAGCAGTACTTC. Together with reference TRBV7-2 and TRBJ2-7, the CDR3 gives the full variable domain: GAGVSQSPSNKVTEKGKDVELRCDPISGHTALYWYRQSLGQGLEFLIYFQGNSAPDKSGLPSDRFSAERTGGSVSTLTIQRTQQEDSAVYLCASSPGGSGLYEQYFGPGTRLTVT.

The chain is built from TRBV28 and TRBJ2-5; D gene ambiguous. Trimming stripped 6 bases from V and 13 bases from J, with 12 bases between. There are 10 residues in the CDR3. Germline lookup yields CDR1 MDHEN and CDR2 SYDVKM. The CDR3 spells CASRDLHRYF. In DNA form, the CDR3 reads TGTGCCAGCAGGGACCTACACAGGTACTTC.